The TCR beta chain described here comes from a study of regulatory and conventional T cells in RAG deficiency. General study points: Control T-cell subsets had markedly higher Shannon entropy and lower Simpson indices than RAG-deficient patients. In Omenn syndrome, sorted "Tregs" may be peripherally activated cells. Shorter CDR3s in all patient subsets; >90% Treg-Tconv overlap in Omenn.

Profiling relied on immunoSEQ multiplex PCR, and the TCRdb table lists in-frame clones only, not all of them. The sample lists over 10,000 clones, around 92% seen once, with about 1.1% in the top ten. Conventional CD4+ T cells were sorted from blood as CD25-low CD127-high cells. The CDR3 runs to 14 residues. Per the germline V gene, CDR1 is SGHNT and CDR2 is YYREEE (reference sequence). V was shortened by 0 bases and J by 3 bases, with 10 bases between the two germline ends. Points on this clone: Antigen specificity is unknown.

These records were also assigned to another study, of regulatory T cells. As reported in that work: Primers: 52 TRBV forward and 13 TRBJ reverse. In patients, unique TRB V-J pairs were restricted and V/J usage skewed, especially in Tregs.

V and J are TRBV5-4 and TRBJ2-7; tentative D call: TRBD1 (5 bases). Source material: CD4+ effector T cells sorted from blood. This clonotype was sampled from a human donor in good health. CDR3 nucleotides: TGTGCCAGCAGCTTGGACCCAAGGGGCTACGAGCAGTACTTC. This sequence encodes CASSLDPRGYEQYF.